This paragraph reports one T cell receptor beta chain. Its antigen is still unknown. J gave up 7 bases and V 6 bases, and 12 bases lay outside the gene matches. The CDR3 loop spans 14 amino acids. The germline V gene has CDR1 SQVTM and CDR2 ANQGSEA. This sample was included in a study of blood T cells in healthy people across ages. Through a sample-barcoded 5' primer and a J-beta primer mix, a second PCR was run for roughly 7 to 11 cycles. Each sample provided no less than 2.5 million CDR3-containing paired-end reads. TCRdb used MiXCR to reprocess the 5' RACE reads, holding one entry per CDR3 protein. The table has hundreds of thousands of distinct CDR3 sequences, 58% seen once; the top ten hold about 20%. The study's findings and limits: One million T cells yielded diversity estimates that were considered underestimates.

V gene TRBV29-1 combines with J gene TRBJ2-1, with 7 bases identical to TRBD2. Sample: blood. The sequence derives from a man aged 30 to 45 in good health. DNA for the CDR3: TGCAGCGTCGACGAGGCGGGAGCACGGAATGAGCAGTTCTTC. Protein sequence: CSVDEAGARNEQFF.